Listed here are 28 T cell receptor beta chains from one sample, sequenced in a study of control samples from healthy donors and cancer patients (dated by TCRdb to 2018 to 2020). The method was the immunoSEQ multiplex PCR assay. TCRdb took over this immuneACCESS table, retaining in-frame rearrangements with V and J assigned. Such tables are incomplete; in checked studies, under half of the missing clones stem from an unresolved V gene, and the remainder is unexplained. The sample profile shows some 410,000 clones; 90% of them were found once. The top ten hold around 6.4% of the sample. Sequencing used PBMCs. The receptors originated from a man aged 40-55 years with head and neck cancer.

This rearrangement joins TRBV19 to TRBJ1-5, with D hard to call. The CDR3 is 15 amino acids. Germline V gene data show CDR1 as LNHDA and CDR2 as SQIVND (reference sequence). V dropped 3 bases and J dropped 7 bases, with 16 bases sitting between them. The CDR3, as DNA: TGTGCCAGTAGTATCCGGGAGACAAGTGGGCAGCCCCAGCATTTT. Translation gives CASSIRETSGQPQHF.

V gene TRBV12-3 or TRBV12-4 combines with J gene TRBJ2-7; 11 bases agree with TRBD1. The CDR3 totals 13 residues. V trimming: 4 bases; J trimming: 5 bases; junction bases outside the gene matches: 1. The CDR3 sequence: CASSWDRGDEQYF. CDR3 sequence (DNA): TGTGCCAGCAGTTGGGACAGGGGGGACGAGCAGTACTTC.

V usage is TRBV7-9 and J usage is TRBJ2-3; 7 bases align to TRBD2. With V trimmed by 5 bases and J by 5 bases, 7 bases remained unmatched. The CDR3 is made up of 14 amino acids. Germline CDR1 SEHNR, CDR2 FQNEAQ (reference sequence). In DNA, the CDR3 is TGTGCCAGCAGCCTCGAGCAGCGGGGAGATACGCAGTATTTT. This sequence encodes CASSLEQRGDTQYF.

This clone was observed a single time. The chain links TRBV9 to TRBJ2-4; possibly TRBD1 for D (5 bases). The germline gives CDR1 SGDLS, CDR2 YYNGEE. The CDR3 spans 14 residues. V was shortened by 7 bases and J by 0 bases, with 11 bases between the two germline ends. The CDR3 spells CASSADIAKNIQYF. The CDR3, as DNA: TGTGCCAGCTCGGCGGACATAGCCAAAAACATTCAGTACTTC.

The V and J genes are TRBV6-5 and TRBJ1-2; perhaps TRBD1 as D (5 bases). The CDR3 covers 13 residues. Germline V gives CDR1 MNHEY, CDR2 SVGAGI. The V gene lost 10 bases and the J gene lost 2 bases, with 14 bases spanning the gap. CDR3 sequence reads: CATNRRGNYGYTF. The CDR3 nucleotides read TGTGCCACCAACAGGCGGGGGAACTATGGCTACACCTTC.

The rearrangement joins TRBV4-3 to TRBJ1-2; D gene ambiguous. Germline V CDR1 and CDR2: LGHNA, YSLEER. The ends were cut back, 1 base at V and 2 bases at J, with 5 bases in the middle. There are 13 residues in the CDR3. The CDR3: CASSQGQNYGYTF. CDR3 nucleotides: TGCGCCAGCAGCCAAGGTCAGAACTATGGCTACACCTTC.

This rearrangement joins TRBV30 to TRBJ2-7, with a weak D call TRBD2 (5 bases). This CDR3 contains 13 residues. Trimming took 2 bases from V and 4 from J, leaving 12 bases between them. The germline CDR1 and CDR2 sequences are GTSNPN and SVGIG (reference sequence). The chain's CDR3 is CAWSTAGEYEQYF. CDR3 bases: TGTGCCTGGAGTACGGCCGGGGAGTACGAGCAGTACTTC.

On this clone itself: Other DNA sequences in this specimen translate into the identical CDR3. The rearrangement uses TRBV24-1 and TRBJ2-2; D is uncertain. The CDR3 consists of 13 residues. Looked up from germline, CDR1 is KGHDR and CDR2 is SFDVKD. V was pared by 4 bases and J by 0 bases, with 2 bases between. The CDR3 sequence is CATSDPNTGELFF. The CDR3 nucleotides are TGTGCCACCAGTGACCCGAACACCGGGGAGCTGTTTTTT.

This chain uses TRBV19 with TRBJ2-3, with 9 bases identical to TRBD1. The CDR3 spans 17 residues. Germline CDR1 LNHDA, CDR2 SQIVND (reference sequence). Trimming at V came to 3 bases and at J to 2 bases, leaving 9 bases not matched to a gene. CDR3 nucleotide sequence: TGTGCCAGTAGTATCACGTCCGGGACAGGGAACACAGATACGCAGTATTTT. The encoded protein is CASSITSGTGNTDTQYF. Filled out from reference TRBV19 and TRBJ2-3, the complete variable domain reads DGGITQSPKYLFRKEGQNVTLSCEQNLNHDAMYWYRQDPGQGLRLIYYSQIVNDFQKGDIAEGYSVSREKKESFPLTVTSAQKNPTAFYLCASSITSGTGNTDTQYFGPGTRLTVL.

CDR3 DNA: TGTGCCAGCAGTAGACAGGGGGCGAACACTGAAGCTTTCTTT. Encoded protein: CASSRQGANTEAFF. The J gene is TRBJ1-1, the V gene TRBV6-2 or TRBV6-3; 10 positions agree with TRBD1. Germline V gives CDR1 MNHEY, CDR2 SVGEGT. This CDR3 region has 14 residues. With 5 bases clipped from V and 1 base from J, the junction kept 1 base outside the gene matches.

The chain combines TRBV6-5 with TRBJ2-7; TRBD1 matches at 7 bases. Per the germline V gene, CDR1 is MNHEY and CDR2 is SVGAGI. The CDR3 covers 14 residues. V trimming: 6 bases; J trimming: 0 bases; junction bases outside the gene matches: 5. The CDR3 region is CASSDRDTSYEQYF. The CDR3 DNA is TGTGCCAGCAGCGACAGGGACACCTCCTACGAGCAGTACTTC.

The CDR3 region is CASIQTDREYGYTF. As DNA, the CDR3 is TGTGCCAGTATCCAAACGGACAGGGAGTATGGCTACACCTTC. The gene calls are TRBV19 and TRBJ1-2; 8 bases are shared with TRBD1. The length of the CDR3 is 14 residues. The junction had 9 bases not matched to a gene; V was cut back by 7 bases and J by 5 bases. The germline CDR1 and CDR2 sequences are LNHDA and SQIVND (reference sequence).

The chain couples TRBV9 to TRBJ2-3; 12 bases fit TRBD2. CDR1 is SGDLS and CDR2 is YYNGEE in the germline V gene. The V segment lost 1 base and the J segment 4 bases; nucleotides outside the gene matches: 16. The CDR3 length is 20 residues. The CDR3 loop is CASSVQFGLAGGRGPDTQYF. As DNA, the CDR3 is TGTGCCAGCAGCGTACAGTTTGGGCTAGCGGGGGGGCGGGGGCCAGATACGCAGTATTTT.

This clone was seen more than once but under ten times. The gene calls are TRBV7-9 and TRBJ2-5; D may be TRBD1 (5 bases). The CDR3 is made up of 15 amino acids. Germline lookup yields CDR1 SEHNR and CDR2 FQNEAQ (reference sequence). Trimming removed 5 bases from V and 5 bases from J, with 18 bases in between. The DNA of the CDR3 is TGTGCCAGCAGCGCCGGATTGCAGGGATTGGAGACCCAGTACTTC. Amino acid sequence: CASSAGLQGLETQYF.

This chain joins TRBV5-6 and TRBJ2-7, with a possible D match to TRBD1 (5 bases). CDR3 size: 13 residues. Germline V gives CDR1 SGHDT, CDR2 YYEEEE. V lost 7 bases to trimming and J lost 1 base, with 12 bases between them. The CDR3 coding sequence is TGTGCCAGCTCGCAGGGAAATTCCTACGAGCAGTACTTC. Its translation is CASSQGNSYEQYF.

CDR3 in amino acids: CASGLGQGGGANVLTF. DNA for the CDR3: TGTGCTAGTGGTTTGGGACAGGGAGGTGGGGCCAACGTCCTGACTTTC. The genes are TRBV12-5 and TRBJ2-6; tentatively, D is TRBD1 (7 bases). V lost 1 base and J 3 bases, leaving 10 bases between the germline ends. Germline V CDR1 and CDR2: LGHNT, FRNRAP. The CDR3 contains 16 residues. Using reference TRBV12-5 and TRBJ2-6 for the parts outside the CDR3, the full variable domain is DARVTQTPRHKVTEMGQEVTMRCQPILGHNTVFWYRQTMMQGLELLAYFRNRAPLDDSGMPKDRFSAEMPDATLATLKIQPSEPRDSAVYFCASGLGQGGGANVLTFGAGSRLTVL.

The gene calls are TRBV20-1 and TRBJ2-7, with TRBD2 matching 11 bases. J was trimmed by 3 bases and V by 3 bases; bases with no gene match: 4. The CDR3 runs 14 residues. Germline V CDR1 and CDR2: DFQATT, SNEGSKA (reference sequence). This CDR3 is CSASRLAGSYEQYF. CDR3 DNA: TGCAGTGCTAGTAGACTAGCGGGAAGCTACGAGCAGTACTTC.

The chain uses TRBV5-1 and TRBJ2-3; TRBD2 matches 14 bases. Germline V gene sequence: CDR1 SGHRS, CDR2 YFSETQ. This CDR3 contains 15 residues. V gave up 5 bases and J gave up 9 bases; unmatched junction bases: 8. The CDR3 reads CASRRLAGGPETQYF. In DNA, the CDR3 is TGCGCCAGCAGACGACTAGCGGGAGGGCCGGAGACGCAGTATTTT.

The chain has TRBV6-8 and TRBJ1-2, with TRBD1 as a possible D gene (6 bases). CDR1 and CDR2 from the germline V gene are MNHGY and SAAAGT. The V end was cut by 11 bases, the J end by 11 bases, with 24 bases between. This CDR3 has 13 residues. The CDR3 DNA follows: TGTGCCCTTCCCCGGGGGGGGCCCTTAAAATACACCTTC. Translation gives CALPRGGPLKYTF.

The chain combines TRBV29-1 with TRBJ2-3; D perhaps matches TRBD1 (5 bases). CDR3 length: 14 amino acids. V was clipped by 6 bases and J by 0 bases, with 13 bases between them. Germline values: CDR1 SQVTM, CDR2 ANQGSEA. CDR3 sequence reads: CSVDLDTSTDTQYF. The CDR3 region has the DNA TGCAGCGTGGACCTGGACACTAGCACAGATACGCAGTATTTT.

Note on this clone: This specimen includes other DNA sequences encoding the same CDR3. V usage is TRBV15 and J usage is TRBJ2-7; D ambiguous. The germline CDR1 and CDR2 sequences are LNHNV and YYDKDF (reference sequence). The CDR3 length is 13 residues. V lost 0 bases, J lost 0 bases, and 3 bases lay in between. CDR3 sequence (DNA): TGTGCCACCAGCAGAGAAGGCTCCTACGAGCAGTACTTC. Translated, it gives CATSREGSYEQYF.

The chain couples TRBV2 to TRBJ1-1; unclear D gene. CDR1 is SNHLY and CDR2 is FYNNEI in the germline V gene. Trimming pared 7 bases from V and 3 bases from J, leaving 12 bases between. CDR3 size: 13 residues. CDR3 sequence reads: CASIRTRDTEAFF. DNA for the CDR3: TGTGCCAGCATCCGGACGCGGGACACTGAAGCTTTCTTT.

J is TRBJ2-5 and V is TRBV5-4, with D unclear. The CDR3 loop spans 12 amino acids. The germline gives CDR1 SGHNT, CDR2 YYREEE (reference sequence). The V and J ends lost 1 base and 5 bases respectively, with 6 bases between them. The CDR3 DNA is TGTGCCAGCAGCTTGTTGTGGGAGACCCAGTACTTC. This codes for CASSLLWETQYF.

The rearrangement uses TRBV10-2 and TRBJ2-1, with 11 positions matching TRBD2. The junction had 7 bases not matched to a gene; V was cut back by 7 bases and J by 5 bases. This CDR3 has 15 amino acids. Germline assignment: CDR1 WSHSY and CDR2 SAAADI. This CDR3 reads CASNALAGGDNEQFF. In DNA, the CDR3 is TGCGCCAGCAATGCCCTAGCGGGGGGCGACAATGAGCAGTTCTTC.

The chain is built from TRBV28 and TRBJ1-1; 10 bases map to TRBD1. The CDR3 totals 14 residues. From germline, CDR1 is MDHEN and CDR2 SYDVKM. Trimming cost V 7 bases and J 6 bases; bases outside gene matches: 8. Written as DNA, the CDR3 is TGTGCCAGCACCCCGACAGGGGGCTTCGCTGAAGCTTTCTTT. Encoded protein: CASTPTGGFAEAFF.

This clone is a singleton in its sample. The CDR3, as DNA: TGTGCCAGCAGCTTCGGGACTAGTAATCAAGAGACCCAGTACTTC. Its protein product is CASSFGTSNQETQYF. V is TRBV13 and J is TRBJ2-5; 8 nucleotides align to TRBD2. CDR3 length: 15 residues. CDR1 is PRHDT and CDR2 is FYEKMQ in the germline V gene (reference sequence). Losses at the gene ends were 3 bases for V and 2 bases for J; bases not matched to a gene: 5.

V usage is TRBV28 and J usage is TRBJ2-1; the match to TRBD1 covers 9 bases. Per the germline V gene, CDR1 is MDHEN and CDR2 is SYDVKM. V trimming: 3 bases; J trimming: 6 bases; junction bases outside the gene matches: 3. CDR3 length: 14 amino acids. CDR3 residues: CASSLPGQGNEQFF. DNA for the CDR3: TGTGCCAGCAGTTTGCCGGGACAGGGCAATGAGCAGTTCTTC.

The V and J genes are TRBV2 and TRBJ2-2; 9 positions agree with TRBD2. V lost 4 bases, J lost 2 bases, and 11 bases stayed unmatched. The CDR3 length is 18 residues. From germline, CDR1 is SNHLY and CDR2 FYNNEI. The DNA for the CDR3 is TGTGCCAGCAGTGGGATAGCGGGGGACCCACGAAACACCGGGGAGCTGTTTTTT. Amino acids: CASSGIAGDPRNTGELFF.